Listed below are T cell receptor beta chains from one sample, sequenced in a study of early T cells in non-severe SARS-CoV-2 infection. MiXCR, applied by TCRdb to the 5' RACE reads, yields one record per CDR3 protein. The top ten hold around 4.9% of the sample, which has tens of thousands of distinct CDR3 sequences, around 17% seen once. This material consisted of whole blood, taken at baseline. The receptors were gathered from an adult who was a healthcare worker with PCR-confirmed SARS-CoV-2 infection or an uninfected control (not recorded which). Each CDR3 is given with its conserved first and last residue. The D gene is left open where the match is weak. A row's size may be missing; if present it is once, few, many or a size class.

many	15	TRBV28	.	TRBJ1-2	TGTGCCAGCAGTGGCCCACGGAACAGTAACTATGGCTACACCTTC	CASSGPRNSNYGYTF
.	13	TRBV10-3	.	TRBJ1-1	TGTGCCATCAGTGTCCAGGGGAACACTGAAGCTTTCTTT	CAISVQGNTEAFF
.	10	TRBV6-1	.	TRBJ1-4	TGTGCCAGCATAGGTGAAAAACTGTTTTTT	CASIGEKLFF
.	13	TRBV20-1	TRBD1	TRBJ2-7	TGCAGTGCCCCTCGACAGGGTATCCACGAGCAGTACTTC	CSAPRQGIHEQYF
.	13	TRBV20-1	.	TRBJ1-5	TGCAGTGCTCCCCCCTATAGCAATCAGCCCCAGCATTTT	CSAPPYSNQPQHF
many	17	TRBV9	.	TRBJ2-1	TGTGCCAGCAGCGTAGGGGACTCCTCGAGCTCCTACAATGAGCAGTTCTTC	CASSVGDSSSSYNEQFF
.	14	TRBV27	.	TRBJ1-2	TGTGCCAGCAGTTTGTCAGGGAGAGCTAGTGGCTACACCTTC	CASSLSGRASGYTF
.	14	TRBV12-3/TRBV12-4	.	TRBJ1-1	TGTGCCAGCAGTTTGGTGCCCATGAACACTGAAGCTTTCTTT	CASSLVPMNTEAFF
.	13	TRBV20-1	TRBD1	TRBJ2-7	TGCAGTGCTAGTGGGGACAGGGGGTATGAGCAGTACTTC	CSASGDRGYEQYF
.	15	TRBV11-2	.	TRBJ1-1	TGTGCCAGCAGCCCACGTCCCCAGGGCGGCACTGAAGCTTTCTTT	CASSPRPQGGTEAFF
few	14	TRBV29-1	.	TRBJ2-5	TGCAGCGTTTCACCCCATGTCCCGGTGGAGACCCAGTACTTC	CSVSPHVPVETQYF
.	13	TRBV20-1	.	TRBJ1-2	TGCAGTGCTAGTAAATCCATACACTATGGCTACACCTTC	CSASKSIHYGYTF
.	12	TRBV28	.	TRBJ2-1	TGTGCCAGCTATGAGGGGGGCAATGAGCAGTTCTTC	CASYEGGNEQFF
few	14	TRBV10-3	.	TRBJ2-7	TGTGCCATCAGTGGGCGACAATCTACCTACGAGCAGTACTTC	CAISGRQSTYEQYF
.	15	TRBV19	TRBD1	TRBJ2-2	TGTGCCAGTAGCATGGACAGGGCGAACACCGGGGAGCTGTTTTTT	CASSMDRANTGELFF
few	14	TRBV20-1	.	TRBJ2-1	TGCAGTGCTAGTCTCCACGGGCCAGGGAATGAGCAGTTCTTC	CSASLHGPGNEQFF
.	12	TRBV24-1	.	TRBJ2-3	TGTGCCACCAGTGATTTCACAGATACGCAGTATTTT	CATSDFTDTQYF
.	16	TRBV5-1	TRBD2	TRBJ2-5	TGCGCCAGCAGCTCCCGGGGGGGCAGGGCCGAACGGACCCAGTACTTC	CASSSRGGRAERTQYF
.	15	TRBV11-2	.	TRBJ2-3	TGTGCCAGCAGCTTAGCAAGTACGGGGTGGGATACGCAGTATTTT	CASSLASTGWDTQYF
few	12	TRBV20-1	.	TRBJ1-1	TGCAGTGCAAGTAGGCCGGGCCTCGAAGCTTTCTTT	CSASRPGLEAFF
many	14	TRBV27	.	TRBJ2-7	TGTGCCAGCAGTTTGGCCTCGACTAGTTACGAGCAGTACTTC	CASSLASTSYEQYF
many	15	TRBV19	TRBD2	TRBJ2-1	TGTGCCAGTAGTCCATCCCGTAGCGGGAGGAATGAGCAGTTCTTC	CASSPSRSGRNEQFF
.	12	TRBV7-9	.	TRBJ2-1	TGTGCCAGCACCGCACCCTACAATGAGCAGTTCTTC	CASTAPYNEQFF
many	13	TRBV5-1	.	TRBJ1-1	TGCGCCAGCAGCTTGAGATGGAACACTGAAGCTTTCTTT	CASSLRWNTEAFF
.	15	TRBV20-1	.	TRBJ2-3	TGCAGTGCTAGGGGCGGGGCAGGAGCCACAGATACGCAGTATTTT	CSARGGAGATDTQYF
.	13	TRBV5-1	.	TRBJ2-7	TGCGCCAGCCGTCTGGGACCTTCCTACGAGCAGTACTTC	CASRLGPSYEQYF
many	15	TRBV9	TRBD2	TRBJ2-1	TGTGCCAGCAGCTTGCGGGAGGGCGTCTACAATGAGCAGTTCTTC	CASSLREGVYNEQFF
many	14	TRBV15	.	TRBJ2-6	TGTGCCACCAGCAAGTACTCTGGGGCCAACGTCCTGACTTTC	CATSKYSGANVLTF
.	14	TRBV27	TRBD1	TRBJ2-7	TGTGCCAGCAGTCTCGACAGGGCCTCCTACGAGCAGTACTTC	CASSLDRASYEQYF
few	17	TRBV19	.	TRBJ2-4	TGTGCCAGTAGGACTCGACCAATAAGACTAGCCAAAAACATTCAGTACTTC	CASRTRPIRLAKNIQYF
few	16	TRBV18	.	TRBJ1-3	TGTGCCAGCTCGCCGACCGACGCAAGCTCTGGAAACACCATATATTTT	CASSPTDASSGNTIYF
few	11	TRBV30	.	TRBJ2-2	TGTGCCTGGCACGGGGGCGGGGAGCTGTTTTTT	CAWHGGGELFF
.	13	TRBV7-2	.	TRBJ1-2	TGTGCCAGCAGCTGGGACAAGTCCTATGGCTACACCTTC	CASSWDKSYGYTF
few	11	TRBV7-8	.	TRBJ2-3	TGTGCCAGCAGCGCCACAGATACGCAGTATTTT	CASSATDTQYF
few	15	TRBV2	TRBD2	TRBJ2-3	TGTGCCAGCAGACTAGCGGGAGGGGGCACAGATACGCAGTATTTT	CASRLAGGGTDTQYF
.	11	TRBV20-1	.	TRBJ2-1	TGCAGTGCTGCCTCACAGGACTACCAGTTCTTC	CSAASQDYQFF
few	13	TRBV6-6	.	TRBJ2-5	TGTGCCAGCATTGCGAGGATGTCGGAGACCCAGTACTTC	CASIARMSETQYF
.	16	TRBV15	.	TRBJ2-3	TGTGCCACCAGCAGAGATTGGTTAGGGCCCACAGATACGCAGTATTTT	CATSRDWLGPTDTQYF
few	15	TRBV27	TRBD2	TRBJ2-7	TGTGCCAGCAGTCCAAGACTAGCGGGAGGCCTTGAGCAGTACTTC	CASSPRLAGGLEQYF
.	15	TRBV9	.	TRBJ1-3	TGTGCCAGCAGCGTAGCTGGGACCTCTGGAAACACCATATATTTT	CASSVAGTSGNTIYF
many	15	TRBV20-1	TRBD1	TRBJ2-7	TGCAGTGCTAGAGATTCCGGGACAGGGTTCGGCGAGCAGTACTTC	CSARDSGTGFGEQYF
.	10	TRBV28	.	TRBJ2-7	TGTGCCAGCAGTGCGGGGGAGCAGTACTTC	CASSAGEQYF
.	14	TRBV9	.	TRBJ2-5	TGTGCCAGCAGCGTCCAGGGGGGTAAAGAGACCCAGTACTTC	CASSVQGGKETQYF
.	16	TRBV18	.	TRBJ2-7	TGTGCCAGCTCACCTGCTTTAGGGGGAGGGACCTACGAGCAGTACTTC	CASSPALGGGTYEQYF
few	17	TRBV20-1	TRBD2	TRBJ2-5	TGCAGTGCTAGAGTGTCGGGGGCTAGCGGGAGGCGGGAGACCCAGTACTTC	CSARVSGASGRRETQYF
.	14	TRBV7-9	TRBD2	TRBJ2-7	TGTGCCAGCAGCCGGACTAGCGGGAACAACGAGCAGTACTTC	CASSRTSGNNEQYF